Below, one T cell receptor beta chain is given with its context. Its antigen is undetermined. The repertoire was sequenced with immunoSEQ multiplex PCR; TCRdb's copy has only in-frame clones and lacks some. The data contain approximately 190,000 clones, around four fifths of them singletons. The CDR3 contains 12 residues. With 4 bases clipped from V and 10 bases from J, the junction kept 2 bases outside the gene matches. Looked up from germline, CDR1 is LGHNA and CDR2 is YNFKEQ. The record originates from a study of cytomegalovirus exposure and HLA in healthy donors. Regarding the study as a whole: Subsequent analysis found a tendency for first-cohort TCR clusters to co-occur within the 90 to 150 validation repertoires. There were around 160 TCR beta chains listed as cytomegalovirus-associated.

The sequencing sample was made of PBMCs. The chain employs TRBV4-2 and TRBJ2-2, with 8 bases aligning to TRBD1. The clonotype originates from a man aged 18 to 30 in good health and CMV-seropositive. The chain's CDR3 is CASSPGGEELFF. CDR3 nucleotide sequence: TGTGCCAGCAGCCCAGGGGGCGAGGAGCTGTTTTTT.